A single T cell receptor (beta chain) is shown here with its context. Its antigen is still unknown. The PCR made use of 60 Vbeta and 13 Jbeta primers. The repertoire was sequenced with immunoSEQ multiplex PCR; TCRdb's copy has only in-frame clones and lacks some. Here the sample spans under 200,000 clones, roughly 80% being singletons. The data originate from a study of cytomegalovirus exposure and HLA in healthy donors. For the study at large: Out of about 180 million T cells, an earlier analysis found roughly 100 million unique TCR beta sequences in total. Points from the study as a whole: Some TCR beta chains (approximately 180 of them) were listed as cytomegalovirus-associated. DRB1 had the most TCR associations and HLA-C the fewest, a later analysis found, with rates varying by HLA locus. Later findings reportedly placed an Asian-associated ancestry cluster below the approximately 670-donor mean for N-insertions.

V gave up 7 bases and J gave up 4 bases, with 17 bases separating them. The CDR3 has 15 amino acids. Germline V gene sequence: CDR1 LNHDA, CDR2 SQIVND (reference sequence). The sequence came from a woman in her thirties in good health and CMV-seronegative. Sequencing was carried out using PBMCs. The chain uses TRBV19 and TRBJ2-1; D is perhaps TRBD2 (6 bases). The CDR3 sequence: CASTPRRDFYNEQFF. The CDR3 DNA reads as TGTGCCAGTACCCCTCGCCGGGACTTTTACAATGAGCAGTTCTTC.